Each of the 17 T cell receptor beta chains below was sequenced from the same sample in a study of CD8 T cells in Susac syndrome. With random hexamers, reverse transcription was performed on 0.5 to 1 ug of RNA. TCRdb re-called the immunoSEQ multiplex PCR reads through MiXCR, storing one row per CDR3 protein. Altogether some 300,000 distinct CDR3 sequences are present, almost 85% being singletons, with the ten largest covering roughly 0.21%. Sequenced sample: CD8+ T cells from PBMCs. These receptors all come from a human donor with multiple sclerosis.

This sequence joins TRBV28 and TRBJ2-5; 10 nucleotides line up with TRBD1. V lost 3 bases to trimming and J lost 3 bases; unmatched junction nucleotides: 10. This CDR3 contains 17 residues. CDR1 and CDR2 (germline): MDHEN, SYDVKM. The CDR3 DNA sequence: TGTGCCAGCAGTTTCACGAAGATTGGACAGGGGGAAGAGACCCAGTACTTC. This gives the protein CASSFTKIGQGEETQYF.

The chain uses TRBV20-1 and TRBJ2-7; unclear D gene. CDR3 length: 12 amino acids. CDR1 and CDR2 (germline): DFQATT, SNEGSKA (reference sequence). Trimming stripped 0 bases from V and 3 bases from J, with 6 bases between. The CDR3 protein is CSARDQIYEQYF. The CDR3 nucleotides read TGCAGTGCTAGAGATCAGATCTACGAGCAGTACTTC.

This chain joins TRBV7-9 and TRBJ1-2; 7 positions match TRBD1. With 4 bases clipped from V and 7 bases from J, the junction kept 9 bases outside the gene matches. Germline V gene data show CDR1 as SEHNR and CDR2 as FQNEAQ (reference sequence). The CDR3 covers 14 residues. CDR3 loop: CASSSVPGGGGYTF. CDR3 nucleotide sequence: TGTGCCAGCAGCTCTGTGCCAGGGGGTGGTGGCTACACCTTC.

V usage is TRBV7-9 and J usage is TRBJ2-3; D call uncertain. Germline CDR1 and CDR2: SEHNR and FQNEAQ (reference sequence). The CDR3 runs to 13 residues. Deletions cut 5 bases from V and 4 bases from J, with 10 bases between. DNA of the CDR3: TGTGCCAGCAGCCCAGACACCTCAGATACGCAGTATTTT. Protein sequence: CASSPDTSDTQYF.

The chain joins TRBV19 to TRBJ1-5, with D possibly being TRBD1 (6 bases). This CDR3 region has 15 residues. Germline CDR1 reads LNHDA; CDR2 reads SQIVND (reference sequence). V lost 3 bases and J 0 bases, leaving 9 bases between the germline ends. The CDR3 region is CASSIDRYSNQPQHF. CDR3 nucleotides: TGTGCCAGTAGTATTGACAGGTATAGCAATCAGCCCCAGCATTTT.

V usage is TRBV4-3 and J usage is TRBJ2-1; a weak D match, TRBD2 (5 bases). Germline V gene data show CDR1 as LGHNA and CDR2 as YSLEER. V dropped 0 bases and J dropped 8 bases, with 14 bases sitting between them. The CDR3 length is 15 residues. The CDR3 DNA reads TGCGCCAGCAGCCAAGACAGGACCCCCGGGGATGAGCAGTTCTTC. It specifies CASSQDRTPGDEQFF.

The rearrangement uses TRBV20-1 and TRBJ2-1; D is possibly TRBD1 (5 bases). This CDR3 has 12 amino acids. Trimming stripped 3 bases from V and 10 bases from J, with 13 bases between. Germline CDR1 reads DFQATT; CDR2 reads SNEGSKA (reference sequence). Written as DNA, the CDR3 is TGCAGTGCTAGGGTTAATAGGGGAGAGCAGTTCTTC. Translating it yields CSARVNRGEQFF.

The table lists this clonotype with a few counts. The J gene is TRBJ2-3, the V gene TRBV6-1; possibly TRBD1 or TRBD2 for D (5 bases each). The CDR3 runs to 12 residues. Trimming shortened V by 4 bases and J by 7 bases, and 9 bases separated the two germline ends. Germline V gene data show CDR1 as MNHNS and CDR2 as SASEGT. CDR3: CASSAGTHTQYF. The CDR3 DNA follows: TGTGCCAGCAGTGCCGGGACCCATACGCAGTATTTT.

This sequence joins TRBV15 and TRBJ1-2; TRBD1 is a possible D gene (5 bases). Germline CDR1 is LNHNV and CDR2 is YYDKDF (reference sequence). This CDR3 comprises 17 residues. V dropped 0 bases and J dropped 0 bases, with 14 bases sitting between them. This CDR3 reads CATSRDLQAGTNYGYTF. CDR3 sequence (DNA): TGTGCCACCAGCAGAGATCTACAGGCGGGGACTAACTATGGCTACACCTTC.

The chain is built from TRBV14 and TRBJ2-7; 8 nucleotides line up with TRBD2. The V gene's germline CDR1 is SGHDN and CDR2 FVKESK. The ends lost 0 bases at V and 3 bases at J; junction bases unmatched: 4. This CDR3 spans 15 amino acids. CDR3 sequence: CASSQDTSGLYEQYF. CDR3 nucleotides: TGTGCCAGCAGCCAAGATACTAGCGGCCTCTACGAGCAGTACTTC.

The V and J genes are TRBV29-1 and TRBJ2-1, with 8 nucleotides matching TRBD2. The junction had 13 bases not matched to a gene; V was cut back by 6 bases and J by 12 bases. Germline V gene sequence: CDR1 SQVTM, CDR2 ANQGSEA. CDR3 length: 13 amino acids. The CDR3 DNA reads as TGCAGCGTGGATTGGACTAGCCCGGAGGGGCAGTTCTTC. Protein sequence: CSVDWTSPEGQFF.

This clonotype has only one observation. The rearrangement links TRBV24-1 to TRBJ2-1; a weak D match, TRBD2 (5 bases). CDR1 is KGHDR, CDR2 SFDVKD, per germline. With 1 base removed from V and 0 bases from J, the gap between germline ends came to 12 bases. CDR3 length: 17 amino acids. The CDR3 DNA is TGTGCCACCAGTGATTTCGGGGTCCAGAGCTCCTACAATGAGCAGTTCTTC. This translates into CATSDFGVQSSYNEQFF.

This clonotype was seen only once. CDR3 coding DNA: TGTGCCAGCAGTCCTTCTGACGGTGGACCCGGGGAGCTGTTTTTT. It encodes CASSPSDGGPGELFF. This sequence joins TRBV12-3 or TRBV12-4 and TRBJ2-2, with no clear D. V was cut by 5 bases and J by 6 bases, with 16 bases left in between. The CDR3 is 15 amino acids.

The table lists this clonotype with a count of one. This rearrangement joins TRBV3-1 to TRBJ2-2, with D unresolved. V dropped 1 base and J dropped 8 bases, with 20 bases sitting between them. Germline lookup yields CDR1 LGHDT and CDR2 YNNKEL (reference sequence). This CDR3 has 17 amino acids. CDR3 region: CASSQAGNFDSSGELFF. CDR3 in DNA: TGTGCCAGCAGCCAAGCCGGAAATTTCGACTCTTCAGGGGAGCTGTTTTTT.

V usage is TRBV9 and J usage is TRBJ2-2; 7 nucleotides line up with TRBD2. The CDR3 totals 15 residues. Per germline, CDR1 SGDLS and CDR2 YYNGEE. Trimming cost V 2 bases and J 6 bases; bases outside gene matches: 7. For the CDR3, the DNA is TGTGCCAGCAGCGTCGGGACTACTAACGCCGGGGAGCTGTTTTTT. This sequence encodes CASSVGTTNAGELFF. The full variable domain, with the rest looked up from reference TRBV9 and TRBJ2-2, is DSGVTQTPKHLITATGQRVTLRCSPRSGDLSVYWYQQSLDQGLQFLIQYYNGEERAKGNILERFSAQQFPDLHSELNLSSLELGDSALYFCASSVGTTNAGELFFGEGSRLTVL.

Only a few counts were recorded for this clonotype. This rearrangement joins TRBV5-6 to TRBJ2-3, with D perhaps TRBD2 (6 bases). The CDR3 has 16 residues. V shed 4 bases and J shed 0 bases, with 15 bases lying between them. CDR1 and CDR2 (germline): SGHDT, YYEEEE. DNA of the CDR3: TGTGCCAGCAGCCCTCTTCCTAGCGCAAGCACAGATACGCAGTATTTT. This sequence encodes CASSPLPSASTDTQYF.

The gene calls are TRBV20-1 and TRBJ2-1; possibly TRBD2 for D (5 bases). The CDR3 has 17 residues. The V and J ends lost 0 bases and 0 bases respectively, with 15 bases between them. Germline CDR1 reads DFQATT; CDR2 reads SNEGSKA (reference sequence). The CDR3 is CSAREIQRLSSYNEQFF. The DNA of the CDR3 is TGCAGTGCTAGAGAAATCCAGCGGTTGAGCTCCTACAATGAGCAGTTCTTC.